The T cell receptor beta chain described here comes from a study of T cells after yellow fever vaccination. TCRdb reanalysed the 5' RACE reads using MiXCR and keeps one entry per CDR3 protein. Here the sample spans about 350,000 distinct CDR3 sequences, approximately 8% being singletons. J lost 2 bases, V lost 6 bases, and 8 bases had no gene match. CDR3 length: 15 amino acids. Germline V CDR1 and CDR2: DFQATT, SNEGSKA (reference sequence). A few counts support this clonotype. The sequenced sample was PBMCs, obtained roughly 47 days after the first yellow fever vaccination. The chain recombines TRBV20-1 with TRBJ2-1; 9 bases map to TRBD2. The sequence came from a man aged 18 to 35 who received the YFV17D yellow fever vaccine. The CDR3 here is CSATISGGAYNEQFF. The CDR3 DNA reads TGCAGTGCCACCATTAGCGGGGGAGCCTACAATGAGCAGTTCTTC.